The 18 T cell receptor beta chains below come from one sample, sequenced in a study of response to subunit inactivated influenza vaccine. TCRdb re-called the RT-PCR reads through MiXCR, storing one row per CDR3 protein. The sample has 700,000 to 900,000 distinct CDR3 sequences; approximately 22% are singletons. Here the sequenced sample was PBMCs from blood, taken 5 to 6 days after vaccination. All receptors derive from a man aged 50 to 60 who received an inactivated influenza vaccine.

Only a few counts were recorded for this clonotype. The rearrangement links TRBV6-5 to TRBJ1-2, with unresolved D. Germline V gene lookup returns CDR1 MNHEY and CDR2 SVGAGI. Trimming shortened V by 0 bases and J by 2 bases, and 7 bases separated the two germline ends. The length of the CDR3 is 14 residues. In nucleotides, the CDR3 is TGTGCCAGCAGTTACTCCTCTGGGAACTATGGCTACACCTTC. The encoded protein is CASSYSSGNYGYTF.

The chain employs TRBV12-3 or TRBV12-4 and TRBJ2-2, with 7 bases identical to TRBD2. The CDR3 totals 15 residues. Germline trimming cut 7 bases from V and 7 bases from J; bases unmatched to any gene: 12. In DNA, the CDR3 is TGTGCCAGCAATCACCCCGAGCGGGAAGACGGGGAGCTGTTTTTT. As protein: CASNHPEREDGELFF.

Turning to this clonotype: Relative to the germline gene, one junction end is altered; a read error may explain this. This chain links TRBV5-1 with TRBJ2-1, with a weak D call TRBD1 (5 bases). The length of the CDR3 is 16 residues. Germline V gene sequence: CDR1 SGHRS, CDR2 YFSETQ. DNA for the CDR3: TGCGCCAGCAGCTTGGGGCAGGGAACCCGTTACAATGAGCGGTTCTTC. Residues: CASSLGQGTRYNERFF.

This clonotype came up a few times. The chain has TRBV18 and TRBJ2-1; 9 nucleotides line up with TRBD2. This CDR3 region has 17 residues. Germline CDR1 is KGHSH and CDR2 is LQKENI. J lost 3 bases, V lost 2 bases, and 8 bases had no gene match. The CDR3: CASSPSVGTSFYNEQFF. DNA for the CDR3: TGTGCCAGCTCACCAAGTGTTGGGACTAGCTTCTACAATGAGCAGTTCTTC. The full variable domain, with the rest looked up from reference TRBV18 and TRBJ2-1, is NAGVMQNPRHLVRRRGQEARLRCSPMKGHSHVYWYRQLPEEGLKFMVYLQKENIIDESGMPKERFSAEFPKEGPSILRIQQVVRGDSAAYFCASSPSVGTSFYNEQFFGPGTRLTVL.

This clonotype was detected only a few times. As DNA, the CDR3 is TGTGCCAGCAGCCACTGGACAGGGCTTCCCTACGAGCAGTACTTC. As protein: CASSHWTGLPYEQYF. V and J are TRBV14 and TRBJ2-7, with 8 positions matching TRBD1. The CDR3 loop spans 15 amino acids. Looked up from germline, CDR1 is SGHDN and CDR2 is FVKESK. With 3 bases clipped from V and 2 bases from J, the junction kept 6 bases outside the gene matches.

This clonotype was observed many times. The gene calls are TRBV2 and TRBJ2-7, with D perhaps being TRBD1 or TRBD2 (5 bases each). The CDR3 extends over 13 amino acids. CDR1 SNHLY and CDR2 FYNNEI come from the germline V gene. Trimming took off 4 bases at V and 2 bases at J, with 9 bases between the two ends. The CDR3 spells CASSAGTPYEQYF. In nucleotides, the CDR3 is TGTGCCAGCAGTGCCGGGACCCCCTACGAGCAGTACTTC.

The J gene is TRBJ2-6, the V gene TRBV6-4; TRBD1 aligns across 10 bases. Per the germline V gene, CDR1 is MRHNA and CDR2 is SNTAGT. This CDR3 region has 19 residues. With 5 bases clipped from V and 4 bases from J, the junction kept 14 bases outside the gene matches. CDR3 in amino acids: CASSFTARDRGSGANVLTF. The CDR3 nucleotides are TGTGCCAGCAGTTTCACCGCCCGGGACAGGGGATCGGGGGCCAACGTCCTGACTTTC.

The rearrangement links TRBV20-1 to TRBJ2-3; the match to TRBD2 covers 13 bases. Germline V CDR1 and CDR2: DFQATT, SNEGSKA (reference sequence). The CDR3 totals 15 residues. J gave up 5 bases and V 7 bases, and 9 bases lay outside the gene matches. CDR3 nucleotide sequence: TGCAGTGTCGATGGACTAGCGGGAGCGAGAGATACGCAGTATTTT. It codes for CSVDGLAGARDTQYF.

There are a few counts of this clonotype. CDR3 sequence reads: CASSFATGQVGELFF. CDR3 sequence (DNA): TGTGCCAGCAGCTTTGCGACAGGCCAGGTCGGGGAGCTGTTTTTT. This sequence joins TRBV7-9 and TRBJ2-2; D might be TRBD1 (6 bases). CDR3 length equals 15 residues. In germline, CDR1 is SEHNR, CDR2 FQNEAQ (reference sequence). The germline V and J ends were trimmed by 3 bases and 7 bases, with 15 bases remaining between them.

This clonotype was detected ten times or more. V gene TRBV29-1 combines with J gene TRBJ2-7, with no clear D. CDR3 length: 11 amino acids. V was shortened by 2 bases and J by 4 bases, with 6 bases between the two germline ends. CDR1 SQVTM and CDR2 ANQGSEA come from the germline V gene. CDR3 nucleotides: TGCAGCGTTGAAACGGGTTACGAGCAGTACTTC. Residues: CSVETGYEQYF.

The V gene is TRBV10-3, the J gene TRBJ2-7; no clear D. Deletions cut 4 bases from V and 3 bases from J, with 10 bases between. Germline-derived CDR1 and CDR2 are ENHRY and SYGVKD. The CDR3 totals 13 residues. The CDR3 DNA reads as TGTGCCATCAGTGTTGAAAGGGACTACGAGCAGTACTTC. It codes for CAISVERDYEQYF.

This clonotype has just a few counts. This chain uses TRBV20-1 with TRBJ2-7; 8 bases agree with TRBD2. V lost 1 base and J lost 5; bases outside the gene matches: 10. CDR3 size: 15 residues. Per germline, CDR1 DFQATT and CDR2 SNEGSKA (reference sequence). The CDR3: CSARAPLAGLNEQYF. Written as DNA, the CDR3 is TGCAGTGCTAGAGCCCCCTTAGCGGGATTGAACGAGCAGTACTTC.

The V and J genes are TRBV7-9 and TRBJ2-2; perhaps TRBD1 as D (6 bases). Per the germline V gene, CDR1 is SEHNR and CDR2 is FQNEAQ (reference sequence). V gave up 2 bases and J gave up 6 bases, with 10 bases separating them. CDR3 length: 14 residues. CDR3 in amino acids: CASSLSGASGELFF. The CDR3 DNA sequence: TGTGCCAGCAGCTTATCAGGGGCCTCCGGGGAGCTGTTTTTT.

This clonotype has more than one count but fewer than ten. The genes are TRBV7-2 and TRBJ2-3; the match to TRBD2 covers 7 bases. Unmatched junction bases numbered 9, after V lost 7 bases and J lost 2 bases. Germline V gives CDR1 SGHTA, CDR2 FQGNSA. The CDR3 runs to 15 residues. The CDR3 DNA follows: TGTGCCAGCACCATCTTAGCGGGCTTCACAGATACGCAGTATTTT. This translates into CASTILAGFTDTQYF. Supplemented by reference TRBV7-2 and TRBJ2-3, the full variable domain reads GAGVSQSPSNKVTEKGKDVELRCDPISGHTALYWYRQSLGQGLEFLIYFQGNSAPDKSGLPSDRFSAERTGGSVSTLTIQRTQQEDSAVYLCASTILAGFTDTQYFGPGTRLTVL.

CDR3 in DNA: TGTGCCAGTAGCCCGGGGGACGGGACAGGGTCGTTCTATGGCTACACCTTC. The encoded protein is CASSPGDGTGSFYGYTF. J is TRBJ1-2 and V is TRBV19, with 9 bases fitting TRBD1. Germline CDR1 is LNHDA and CDR2 is SQIVND (reference sequence). V was clipped by 6 bases and J by 4 bases; unmatched bases: 15. The CDR3 has 17 amino acids.

The gene calls are TRBV7-2 and TRBJ2-7; 13 bases are a match to TRBD2. Unmatched junction bases numbered 2, after V lost 5 bases and J lost 1 base. Germline lookup yields CDR1 SGHTA and CDR2 FQGNSA. The CDR3 runs 15 residues. The CDR3, as DNA: TGTGCCAGCAGCAAACTAGCGGGAGGGTCCTACGAGCAGTACTTC. Translation: CASSKLAGGSYEQYF.

There are a few counts of this clonotype. The V and J genes are TRBV9 and TRBJ2-1; 8 nucleotides line up with TRBD1. The CDR3 is 16 amino acids. Per the germline V gene, CDR1 is SGDLS and CDR2 is YYNGEE. The V segment lost 4 bases and the J segment 0 bases; nucleotides outside the gene matches: 6. CDR3 nucleotides: TGTGCCAGCAGCCTCGCAGGGGGCTACTCCTACAATGAGCAGTTCTTC. This gives the protein CASSLAGGYSYNEQFF.

This chain joins TRBV12-3 or TRBV12-4 and TRBJ1-6; possibly TRBD1 for D (6 bases). V dropped 4 bases and J dropped 9 bases, with 16 bases sitting between them. The CDR3 consists of 15 residues. CDR3 loop: CASSSGVSGISPLHF. The CDR3 DNA follows: TGTGCCAGCAGTTCAGGGGTTTCTGGGATTTCACCCCTCCACTTT.